A selection of T cell receptor beta chains follows, all from one sample in a study of human T cells and chemical hapten exposure. TCRdb reprocessed the RACE reads with MiXCR, giving one entry per CDR3 protein. This sample has just over 90,000 distinct CDR3 sequences, with about 8.8% found just once. The sequenced sample consisted of whole blood. These receptors all stem from a female donor in good health. Some clones in this sample may be carry-over from other donors' samples. The CDR3 runs from the conserved cysteine through the conserved F or W. The D gene is left open where the match is weak. Size values are once, few and many counts, or a class for expanded clones, and some rows have none.

clone size	D gene	V gene	J gene	CDR3 protein	CDR3 DNA
NA	TRBD2	TRBV6-2/TRBV6-3	TRBJ2-5	CASTRIAGGSETQYF	TGTGCCAGCACCAGAATAGCGGGAGGGAGTGAGACCCAGTACTTC
few	TRBD2	TRBV28	TRBJ2-3	CASSVRLAGGTDTQYF	TGTGCCAGCAGTGTAAGACTAGCGGGAGGGACAGATACGCAGTATTTT
many	TRBD1	TRBV7-9	TRBJ1-4	CASSAGTGGEKLFF	TGTGCCAGCAGCGCCGGGACAGGGGGGGAAAAACTGTTTTTT
many	NA	TRBV24-1	TRBJ2-3	CATSAADRLTDTQYF	TGTGCCACCAGTGCCGCCGACAGGCTGACAGATACGCAGTATTTT
many	NA	TRBV28	TRBJ1-5	CASSWTLIGMGQSNQPQHF	TGTGCCAGCAGTTGGACCCTCATCGGAATGGGACAAAGCAATCAGCCCCAGCATTTT
many	TRBD2	TRBV20-1	TRBJ2-1	CSAIGGRDNEQFF	TGCAGTGCCATCGGGGGGAGGGACAATGAGCAGTTCTTC
NA	NA	TRBV27	TRBJ1-1	CASSYVRGTEAFF	TGTGCCAGCAGTTACGTCAGGGGCACTGAAGCTTTCTTT
NA	NA	TRBV28	TRBJ1-1	CVSFTGGGAEAFF	TGTGTCAGCTTCACGGGGGGGGGAGCTGAAGCTTTCTTT
many	NA	TRBV29-1	TRBJ2-5	CSVGVGSAETQYF	TGCAGCGTTGGTGTCGGGAGTGCAGAGACCCAGTACTTC
many	NA	TRBV29-1	TRBJ2-5	CSVRTETQYF	TGCAGCGTTAGAACGGAGACCCAGTACTTC
many	TRBD1	TRBV27	TRBJ2-7	CASSSIGTGALEQYF	TGTGCCAGCAGTTCCATAGGGACAGGGGCCCTCGAGCAGTACTTC
many	NA	TRBV4-1	TRBJ2-7	CASSQERGRYEQYF	TGCGCCAGCAGCCAAGAAAGAGGGAGGTACGAGCAGTACTTC
few	TRBD2	TRBV27	TRBJ2-7	CASSTGTSGGEQYF	TGTGCCAGCAGTACCGGGACTAGCGGGGGAGAGCAGTACTTC
few	NA	TRBV14	TRBJ2-7	CASSWDSTYEQYF	TGTGCCAGCAGCTGGGACTCAACCTACGAGCAGTACTTC
few	NA	TRBV7-3	TRBJ2-6	CASSLSSSSGANVLTF	TGTGCCAGCAGCCTATCGAGCAGCTCTGGGGCCAACGTCCTGACTTTC
few	NA	TRBV7-2	TRBJ2-2	CASSLERGPTGELFF	TGTGCCAGCAGCTTAGAAAGAGGGCCAACCGGGGAGCTGTTTTTT
many	NA	TRBV7-9	TRBJ2-7	CASSGDIYEQYF	TGTGCCAGCAGCGGCGACATCTACGAGCAGTACTTC
many	NA	TRBV25-1	TRBJ2-7	CASSRGSYEQYF	TGTGCCAGCAGTCGGGGTTCCTACGAGCAGTACTTC
NA	NA	TRBV12-5	TRBJ1-5	CASGLVLGPPNSNQPQHF	TGTGCTAGTGGTTTGGTACTGGGCCCTCCCAATAGCAATCAGCCCCAGCATTTT
NA	NA	TRBV7-2	TRBJ1-2	CASSINRVGYGYTF	TGTGCCAGCAGTATAAACAGGGTCGGCTATGGCTACACCTTC